Listed below are T cell receptor beta chains from one sample, sequenced in a study of CD8 T cells in ankylosing spondylitis. Each CDR3 protein gets one entry after TCRdb re-called the 5' RACE reads with MiXCR. The sample includes almost 250,000 distinct CDR3 sequences, roughly a third seen only once; the top ten take approximately 4.4%. The material sequenced was blood, either unsorted or a sorted T cell fraction (not recorded which). The receptors come from a male donor with ankylosing spondylitis or in good health (not recorded which). Each CDR3 is given with its conserved first and last residue. The D gene is left open where the match is weak. A clone size is listed for some rows: how often the clone was seen (once, few, many), or a class if it is expanded.

d_call	j_call	clone_size	v_call	cdr3_aa	cdr3_nt
.	TRBJ2-7	.	TRBV20-1	CSARATGTHYEQYF	TGCAGTGCTAGAGCCACCGGGACCCACTACGAGCAGTACTTC
TRBD1	TRBJ2-1	.	TRBV9	CASSVGPMDRGMYEQFF	TGTGCCAGCAGCGTAGGGCCTATGGACAGGGGAATGTATGAGCAGTTCTTC
.	TRBJ2-5	.	TRBV12-3/TRBV12-4	CASLTGPQETQYF	TGTGCCAGCCTTACAGGGCCCCAAGAGACCCAGTACTTC
TRBD1	TRBJ2-7	many	TRBV15	CATSRDPRGQYEQYF	TGTGCCACCAGCAGAGATCCCAGGGGGCAGTACGAGCAGTACTTC
.	TRBJ2-1	few	TRBV5-1	CASSPDILDEQFF	TGCGCCAGCAGCCCGGACATACTCGATGAGCAGTTCTTC
TRBD2	TRBJ2-1	.	TRBV20-1	CSARDATSGGNEQFF	TGCAGTGCTAGAGATGCGACTAGCGGGGGCAATGAGCAGTTCTTC
TRBD2	TRBJ2-7	few	TRBV29-1	CSVDLAGGPSYEQYF	TGCAGCGTTGATTTGGCGGGGGGACCCTCCTACGAGCAGTACTTC
.	TRBJ2-7	few	TRBV7-9	CASSLVGSSPSYEQYF	TGTGCCAGCAGCTTAGTGGGGTCTAGCCCCTCCTACGAGCAGTACTTC
.	TRBJ2-5	.	TRBV2	CASSVEGAPGETQYF	TGTGCCAGCAGTGTTGAAGGAGCCCCCGGAGAGACCCAGTACTTC
TRBD1	TRBJ1-1	many	TRBV20-1	CSASPIDRGTDTEAFF	TGCAGTGCTAGCCCGATCGACAGGGGGACGGACACTGAAGCTTTCTTT
TRBD2	TRBJ2-7	.	TRBV12-3/TRBV12-4	CASAPGGADPYEQYF	TGTGCCAGCGCACCCGGGGGGGCAGACCCCTACGAGCAGTACTTC
.	TRBJ2-7	.	TRBV6-5	CASSYHGGDSYEQYF	TGTGCCAGCAGTTACCATGGCGGGGACTCCTACGAGCAGTACTTC
TRBD2	TRBJ2-3	.	TRBV12-3/TRBV12-4	CASSTGLGADTQYF	TGTGCCAGCAGCACGGGACTAGGCGCCGATACGCAGTATTTT
.	TRBJ2-3	.	TRBV7-9	CASSLRGGAGSDTQYF	TGTGCCAGCAGCTTACGAGGGGGGGCCGGGTCAGATACGCAGTATTTT
TRBD1	TRBJ2-7	few	TRBV4-1	CASSPRQGTYEQYF	TGCGCCAGCAGCCCCAGACAGGGGACCTACGAGCAGTACTTC
.	TRBJ2-7	few	TRBV20-1	CSCQGLGPAAYEQYF	TGCAGTTGCCAAGGTTTGGGACCCGCGGCCTACGAGCAGTACTTC
TRBD2	TRBJ2-3	once	TRBV10-2	CASRGLAGGDTQYF	TGCGCCAGCAGGGGACTAGCGGGGGGGGATACGCAGTATTTT
.	TRBJ2-7	many	TRBV6-5	CASSSDLGGTYEQYF	TGTGCCAGCAGTTCCGACCTGGGGGGTACCTACGAGCAGTACTTC
.	TRBJ2-5	.	TRBV13	CASSLAMGIEETQYF	TGTGCCAGCAGCTTAGCCATGGGGATTGAAGAGACCCAGTACTTC
TRBD1	TRBJ1-2	few	TRBV6-5	CASSYRDRGYGYTF	TGTGCCAGCAGTTACCGGGACAGGGGCTATGGCTACACCTTC
.	TRBJ2-1	.	TRBV12-3/TRBV12-4	CASSLNRHNEQFF	TGTGCCAGCAGTTTAAACAGACACAATGAGCAGTTCTTC
.	TRBJ2-7	.	TRBV29-1	CSVDMTGAYEQYF	TGCAGCGTTGACATGACAGGCGCCTACGAGCAGTACTTC
.	TRBJ2-1	.	TRBV20-1	CSASVRGARVYNEQFF	TGCAGTGCTAGCGTCCGGGGGGCGCGTGTGTACAATGAGCAGTTCTTC
.	TRBJ1-3	.	TRBV4-1	CASSQDNGVGSSSTIYF	TGCGCCAGCAGCCAAGATAATGGTGTCGGGAGCTCGAGCACCATATATTTT
TRBD1	TRBJ2-1	few	TRBV20-1	CSAPDRAGIDEQFF	TGCAGTGCTCCGGACAGGGCGGGTATAGATGAGCAGTTCTTC
.	TRBJ1-4	few	TRBV12-3/TRBV12-4	CASSRGTGNNEKLFF	TGTGCCAGCAGCCGCGGGACCGGTAATAATGAAAAACTGTTTTTT
.	TRBJ2-4	.	TRBV7-2	CASQPHTGENIQYF	TGTGCCAGCCAACCCCATACTGGAGAAAACATTCAGTACTTC
.	TRBJ2-5	few	TRBV11-2	CASSDWRVQETQYF	TGTGCCAGCAGCGACTGGCGGGTCCAAGAGACCCAGTACTTC
.	TRBJ2-7	.	TRBV9	CASSAKEGEQYF	TGTGCCAGCAGCGCGAAAGAGGGCGAGCAGTACTTC
TRBD1	TRBJ1-5	.	TRBV12-3/TRBV12-4	CASSSTGQGNNQPQHF	TGTGCCAGCAGTTCTACGGGACAGGGTAACAATCAGCCCCAGCATTTT
TRBD2	TRBJ2-3	once	TRBV7-2	CASSLWATSGGSDTQYF	TGTGCCAGCAGCTTATGGGCGACTAGCGGGGGTTCAGATACGCAGTATTTT
TRBD2	TRBJ2-7	.	TRBV12-3/TRBV12-4	CASSPRWTSGGGYEQYF	TGTGCCAGCAGTCCCCGATGGACTAGCGGGGGGGGTTACGAGCAGTACTTC
.	TRBJ2-1	.	TRBV7-2	CASSWGVAGNEQFF	TGTGCCAGCAGCTGGGGGGTAGCAGGCAATGAGCAGTTCTTC
.	TRBJ1-5	.	TRBV10-3	CAISESRSYSNQPQHF	TGTGCCATCAGTGAGAGTAGGTCCTATAGCAATCAGCCCCAGCATTTT
TRBD2	TRBJ2-1	.	TRBV7-9	CASRRLAGGPRNEQFF	TGTGCCAGCAGGAGACTAGCGGGGGGGCCGAGGAATGAGCAGTTCTTC
TRBD1	TRBJ2-5	few	TRBV20-1	CSARAELDREETQYF	TGCAGTGCTAGAGCCGAACTGGACAGGGAAGAGACCCAGTACTTC
.	TRBJ1-2	.	TRBV7-2	CASSLGVGANYGYTF	TGTGCCAGCAGCTTAGGTGTGGGGGCTAACTATGGCTACACCTTC
TRBD1	TRBJ2-1	many	TRBV20-1	CSALRDSYNEQFF	TGCAGTGCCCTCCGGGACAGTTACAATGAGCAGTTCTTC
.	TRBJ1-2	few	TRBV20-1	CSAQSEQNYGYTF	TGCAGTGCCCAATCGGAACAGAACTATGGCTACACCTTC
TRBD2	TRBJ2-3	.	TRBV27	CASSSLSGGADTQYF	TGTGCCAGCAGTTCGCTTAGCGGGGGGGCAGATACGCAGTATTTT
.	TRBJ2-7	.	TRBV9	CASSVGEGTASSYEQYF	TGTGCCAGCAGCGTAGGTGAGGGGACGGCAAGCTCCTACGAGCAGTACTTC
TRBD1	TRBJ2-7	few	TRBV20-1	CSARGTGLGSYEQYF	TGCAGTGCTAGGGGGACAGGGCTCGGGTCCTACGAGCAGTACTTC